This is a list of T cell receptor beta chains from one sample in a study of radiotherapy plus CTLA-4 blockade in lung cancer. TCRdb's table, derived via immunoSEQ multiplex PCR, lists solely in-frame clones and lacks some. The repertoire holds 56,000 or so clones, around 80% seen once, with 3.2% in the top ten. Sequenced here: peripheral blood, sampled from a patient treated with radiotherapy plus ipilimumab. Source of these receptors: a human donor with non-small cell lung cancer who had a partial response to radiotherapy plus ipilimumab. Each CDR3 is given with its conserved first and last residue. D genes are given only for firm matches. Size is stated for part of the rows, as once, few or many counts, or as a class when the clone is expanded.

J gene: TRBJ2-3
clone size: few
V gene: TRBV7-3
D gene: TRBD2
CDR3 protein: CASSASLAGSTDTQYF
CDR3 DNA: TGTGCCAGCAGCGCCTCACTAGCGGGGAGCACAGATACGCAGTATTTT

J gene: TRBJ1-5
clone size: -
V gene: TRBV6-1
D gene: TRBD1
CDR3 protein: CASSELEGGRQNQPQHF
CDR3 DNA: TGTGCCAGCAGTGAACTAGAAGGGGGCCGACAGAATCAGCCCCAGCATTTT

J gene: TRBJ1-4
clone size: -
V gene: TRBV4-3
D gene: TRBD1
CDR3 protein: CASSVWTGGGEKLFF
CDR3 DNA: TGCGCCAGCAGCGTCTGGACAGGGGGAGGGGAAAAACTGTTTTTT

J gene: TRBJ1-2
clone size: -
V gene: TRBV5-4
D gene: -
CDR3 protein: CASSFEGLWHGYTF
CDR3 DNA: TGTGCCAGCAGCTTCGAGGGACTGTGGCATGGCTACACCTTC

J gene: TRBJ2-7
clone size: -
V gene: TRBV23-1
D gene: -
CDR3 protein: CASSQCGPSSYEQYF
CDR3 DNA: TGCGCCAGCAGTCAATGCGGGCCGAGCTCCTACGAGCAGTACTTC

J gene: TRBJ2-2
clone size: -
V gene: TRBV19
D gene: TRBD2
CDR3 protein: CASLPPGLAETGELFF
CDR3 DNA: TGTGCCAGTCTCCCCCCGGGACTAGCGGAAACCGGGGAGCTGTTTTTT

J gene: TRBJ1-1
clone size: -
V gene: TRBV6-5
D gene: -
CDR3 protein: CASSYSARTPNTEAFF
CDR3 DNA: TGTGCCAGCAGTTACTCGGCCAGGACACCGAACACTGAAGCTTTCTTT

J gene: TRBJ1-4
clone size: -
V gene: TRBV9
D gene: TRBD1
CDR3 protein: CASSPLGTGGEKLFF
CDR3 DNA: TGTGCCAGCAGCCCCCTCGGGACAGGGGGGGAAAAACTGTTTTTT

J gene: TRBJ2-7
clone size: -
V gene: TRBV29-1
D gene: TRBD1
CDR3 protein: CSVVSGTGGSYEQYF
CDR3 DNA: TGCAGCGTCGTCTCCGGGACAGGGGGTTCCTACGAGCAGTACTTC

J gene: TRBJ2-7
clone size: -
V gene: TRBV6-5
D gene: -
CDR3 protein: CASSYLGQYYEQYF
CDR3 DNA: TGTGCCAGCAGTTACCTCGGACAGTACTACGAGCAGTACTTC

J gene: TRBJ1-2
clone size: -
V gene: TRBV27
D gene: TRBD1
CDR3 protein: CASSLLGDRANYGYTF
CDR3 DNA: TGTGCCAGCAGTTTACTCGGGGACAGGGCTAACTATGGCTACACCTTC

J gene: TRBJ2-5
clone size: -
V gene: TRBV29-1
D gene: TRBD2
CDR3 protein: CSVEGWTRAKETQYF
CDR3 DNA: TGCAGCGTCGAAGGATGGACTAGGGCGAAGGAGACCCAGTACTTC

J gene: TRBJ2-5
clone size: -
V gene: TRBV2
D gene: TRBD2
CDR3 protein: CASTLAGVGETQYF
CDR3 DNA: TGTGCCAGCACTCTAGCGGGGGTGGGAGAGACCCAGTACTTC

J gene: TRBJ2-5
clone size: -
V gene: TRBV9
D gene: -
CDR3 protein: CASSRLPRGETQYF
CDR3 DNA: TGTGCCAGCAGCCGCCTTCCCCGAGGGGAGACCCAGTACTTC

J gene: TRBJ1-2
clone size: -
V gene: TRBV7-2
D gene: -
CDR3 protein: CASSIPHGRVYGYTF
CDR3 DNA: TGTGCCAGCAGCATACCCCATGGGAGGGTCTATGGCTACACCTTC

J gene: TRBJ2-2
clone size: -
V gene: TRBV2
D gene: TRBD2
CDR3 protein: CAKSSGGTTGELFF
CDR3 DNA: TGTGCCAAATCTAGCGGGGGGACGACCGGGGAGCTGTTTTTT

J gene: TRBJ2-7
clone size: once
V gene: TRBV11-3
D gene: TRBD1
CDR3 protein: CASSPADRDHEQYF
CDR3 DNA: TGTGCCAGCAGCCCAGCGGACAGGGACCACGAGCAGTACTTC

J gene: TRBJ1-1
clone size: -
V gene: TRBV29-1
D gene: -
CDR3 protein: CSVEVVGGDTEAFF
CDR3 DNA: TGCAGCGTTGAAGTTGTAGGAGGGGATACTGAAGCTTTCTTT

J gene: TRBJ1-1
clone size: -
V gene: TRBV7-9
D gene: TRBD1
CDR3 protein: CASSLGDRGLTEAFF
CDR3 DNA: TGTGCCAGCAGCTTAGGGGACAGGGGGCTTACTGAAGCTTTCTTT

J gene: TRBJ2-3
clone size: -
V gene: TRBV7-8
D gene: TRBD1
CDR3 protein: CASSLGQSTDTQYF
CDR3 DNA: TGTGCCAGCAGCCTGGGACAGAGCACAGATACGCAGTATTTT

J gene: TRBJ1-5
clone size: -
V gene: TRBV6-1
D gene: TRBD1
CDR3 protein: CASSDRQGGNQPQHF
CDR3 DNA: TGTGCCAGCAGTGATCGACAGGGCGGCAATCAGCCCCAGCATTTT

J gene: TRBJ1-1
clone size: -
V gene: TRBV6-1
D gene: TRBD1
CDR3 protein: CASSPPRDRGPEAFF
CDR3 DNA: TGTGCCAGCAGTCCTCCCCGGGACAGGGGACCCGAAGCTTTCTTT

J gene: TRBJ1-5
clone size: -
V gene: TRBV5-8
D gene: -
CDR3 protein: CASSLRVLQPQHF
CDR3 DNA: TGTGCCAGCAGCTTGCGGGTGTTGCAGCCCCAGCATTTT

J gene: TRBJ2-1
clone size: -
V gene: TRBV5-1
D gene: -
CDR3 protein: CASSWSGAVNEQFF
CDR3 DNA: TGCGCCAGCAGTTGGTCAGGGGCGGTCAATGAGCAGTTCTTC

J gene: TRBJ2-3
clone size: once
V gene: TRBV14
D gene: -
CDR3 protein: CASSLRRSTDTQYF
CDR3 DNA: TGTGCCAGCAGCCTGAGGAGATCTACAGATACGCAGTATTTT

J gene: TRBJ2-7
clone size: once
V gene: TRBV11-1
D gene: -
CDR3 protein: CASSLSRGMYEQYF
CDR3 DNA: TGTGCCAGCAGCTTAAGCAGGGGAATGTACGAGCAGTACTTC

J gene: TRBJ1-1
clone size: -
V gene: TRBV7-8
D gene: -
CDR3 protein: CASGAGRFEAFF
CDR3 DNA: TGTGCCAGCGGCGCAGGGCGCTTTGAAGCTTTCTTT